The 14 T cell receptor beta chains given below trace back to one sample, sequenced in a study of identical twins. TCRdb itself ran the 5' RACE reads through MiXCR, one entry per CDR3 protein. The table includes 450,000 or so distinct CDR3 sequences, more than 13% detected once. The same specimen was also included in a second study, on yellow fever vaccine responses in identical twins.

The sequenced material came from CD4+ T cells sorted from blood. The source is a young woman in good health.

This clonotype was seen a few times. The rearrangement joins TRBV24-1 to TRBJ2-5, with D tentatively TRBD1 or TRBD2 (6 bases each). CDR3 length equals 15 residues. Germline CDR1 and CDR2: KGHDR and SFDVKD. V dropped 4 bases and J dropped 0 bases, with 11 bases sitting between them. This CDR3 reads CATSDPRGHQETQYF. CDR3 nucleotide sequence: TGTGCCACCAGTGACCCCCGGGGGCACCAAGAGACCCAGTACTTC.

The J gene is TRBJ2-3, the V gene TRBV7-9; 10 positions agree with TRBD1. The CDR3 totals 12 residues. V lost 10 bases to trimming and J lost 4 bases; unmatched junction nucleotides: 2. Per germline, CDR1 SEHNR and CDR2 FQNEAQ (reference sequence). The CDR3: CATDRGADTQYF. The CDR3 DNA sequence: TGTGCCACGGACAGGGGGGCAGATACGCAGTATTTT.

This clonotype was seen ten or more times. The V call is TRBV3-1, the J call TRBJ2-7; no clear D gene. The CDR3 runs 12 residues. With 5 bases removed from V and 6 bases from J, the gap between germline ends came to 11 bases. Germline CDR1 is LGHDT and CDR2 is YNNKEL (reference sequence). CDR3 DNA: TGTGCCAGCAGCATAGGATTCGGCGAGCAGTACTTC. It translates to CASSIGFGEQYF.

V and J are TRBV3-1 and TRBJ2-3, with D uncertain. The CDR3 is 16 amino acids. V was pared by 6 bases and J by 0 bases, with 16 bases between. Germline V CDR1 and CDR2: LGHDT, YNNKEL (reference sequence). As DNA, the CDR3 is TGTGCCAGCAGAAGCGAGCAGGCTCTGAGCACAGATACGCAGTATTTT. Translated: CASRSEQALSTDTQYF.

The chain combines TRBV7-2 with TRBJ2-5; D gene ambiguous. The CDR3 runs 13 residues. The V and J ends lost 1 base and 5 bases respectively, with 8 bases between them. The germline V gene encodes CDR1 SGHTA and CDR2 FQGNSA. The CDR3 bases are TGTGCCAGCAGCTTAGGGATAGCCGAGACCCAGTACTTC. It specifies CASSLGIAETQYF.

This clonotype was seen a handful of times. The chain carries TRBV28 and TRBJ2-2, with 11 bases fitting TRBD1. In germline, CDR1 is MDHEN, CDR2 SYDVKM. The trim removed 7 bases at V and 7 bases at J, leaving 8 bases unmatched. This CDR3 has 15 amino acids. The CDR3 bases are TGTGCCAGCACCTTTCTGGGGACAGGGGGCGGGGAGCTGTTTTTT. Translating it yields CASTFLGTGGGELFF.

The chain joins TRBV20-1 to TRBJ2-7, with TRBD2 as a possible D gene (5 bases). Germline V gives CDR1 DFQATT, CDR2 SNEGSKA (reference sequence). The V gene lost 2 bases and the J gene lost 5 bases, with 19 bases spanning the gap. This CDR3 region has 15 residues. CDR3 DNA: TGCAGTGCTAGACCGGGCTCCTCCAAGGGAGACGAGCAGTACTTC. Its protein is CSARPGSSKGDEQYF.

The rearrangement uses TRBV10-3 and TRBJ2-3; the match to TRBD2 covers 7 bases. This CDR3 has 13 amino acids. Germline CDR1 ENHRY, CDR2 SYGVKD. The V gene end was trimmed by 7 bases and the J gene end by 4 bases; junction bases not matched to a gene: 5. For the CDR3, the DNA is TGTGCCATCAATGGACTAGTCCCAGATACGCAGTATTTT. This translates into CAINGLVPDTQYF.

Only a few counts were recorded for this clonotype. The chain joins TRBV4-2 to TRBJ2-7, with 7 bases identical to TRBD1. Trimming at V came to 3 bases and at J to 3 bases, leaving 8 bases not matched to a gene. CDR1 and CDR2 from the germline V gene are LGHNA and YNFKEQ. There are 15 residues in the CDR3. The CDR3 DNA follows: TGTGCCAGCAGCCAGGGGATAGGACAGGACTACGAGCAGTACTTC. It encodes CASSQGIGQDYEQYF.

The chain has TRBV18 and TRBJ2-1; the D is unclear. The V gene's germline CDR1 is KGHSH and CDR2 LQKENI. The length of the CDR3 is 15 residues. The V and J ends lost 2 bases and 10 bases respectively, with 18 bases between them. For the CDR3, the DNA is TGTGCCAGCTCACCAGGGGTTGTCCCCCAAGGCGAGCAGTTCTTC. Its protein is CASSPGVVPQGEQFF.

This clonotype was seen ten or more times. This CDR3 reads CASSSPWTLTDTQYF. The CDR3 region has the DNA TGTGCCAGCAGTTCCCCTTGGACACTCACAGATACGCAGTATTTT. V usage is TRBV28 and J usage is TRBJ2-3; D is perhaps TRBD1 (5 bases). Per the germline V gene, CDR1 is MDHEN and CDR2 is SYDVKM. The V end lost 4 bases, the J end lost 2 bases, and 13 bases lay between the germline ends. The CDR3 runs to 15 residues.

In its sample, this clonotype was seen a few times. V usage is TRBV7-2 and J usage is TRBJ1-1, with TRBD1 as a possible D gene (5 bases). This CDR3 is built from 14 residues. Germline V gene lookup returns CDR1 SGHTA and CDR2 FQGNSA. Trimming cost V 3 bases and J 0 bases, with 8 bases left between them. CDR3 sequence reads: CASSLTRVNTEAFF. CDR3 nucleotide sequence: TGTGCCAGCAGCTTGACCAGGGTGAACACTGAAGCTTTCTTT.

The chain has TRBV27 and TRBJ2-7; no clear D gene. CDR1 is MNHEY, CDR2 SMNVEV, per germline (reference sequence). This CDR3 region has 14 residues. The V and J ends lost 6 bases and 2 bases respectively, with 14 bases between them. This CDR3 reads CASSRSDLTYEQYF. The DNA of the CDR3 is TGTGCCAGCAGCAGAAGTGACTTGACCTACGAGCAGTACTTC.

The chain employs TRBV2 and TRBJ2-3; weak D call: TRBD1 (7 bases). Germline CDR1 is SNHLY and CDR2 is FYNNEI. The germline V and J ends were trimmed by 0 bases and 8 bases, with 15 bases remaining between them. The CDR3 loop spans 15 amino acids. For the CDR3, the DNA is TGTGCCAGCAGTGAAGCGCTTCAGGGGGGCGGTACGCAGTATTTT. Its protein is CASSEALQGGGTQYF.